These T cell receptor beta chains were read from a single sample in a study of long-term antiretroviral therapy in people with HIV. TCRdb's table, derived via immunoSEQ multiplex PCR, lists solely in-frame clones and lacks some. The data hold 24,000 or so clones, with around 82% observed a single time. The input for sequencing was unsorted PBMCs, taken 0.5 years after starting antiretroviral therapy. These receptors all stem from a woman aged 40 to 50 with HIV. CDR3s include the opening cysteine and the closing phenylalanine or tryptophan. The order of the fields is D gene, J gene, V gene, clone size, CDR3 protein, CDR3 DNA. The D gene is left open where the match is weak. Clone size, where shown, is once, few, many, or a class for clones that have expanded.

d_gene: NA
j_gene: TRBJ2-3
v_gene: TRBV6-6
abundance: NA
CDR3aa: CASSYLGSGTEDTQYF
CDR3nt: TGTGCCAGCAGTTACCTCGGTAGCGGTACGGAGGATACGCAGTATTTT

d_gene: NA
j_gene: TRBJ2-7
v_gene: TRBV4-2
abundance: NA
CDR3aa: CAGSQQAAEYEQYF
CDR3nt: TGTGCCGGCAGCCAACAAGCTGCCGAATACGAGCAGTACTTC

d_gene: TRBD2
j_gene: TRBJ2-3
v_gene: TRBV4-3
abundance: once
CDR3aa: CASSQDLAGGPDTQYF
CDR3nt: TGCGCCAGCAGCCAAGATCTAGCGGGGGGGCCAGATACGCAGTATTTT

d_gene: NA
j_gene: TRBJ1-2
v_gene: TRBV6-5
abundance: NA
CDR3aa: CASSYSVRGNGYTF
CDR3nt: TGTGCCAGCAGTTACTCGGTTAGGGGGAACGGCTACACCTTC

d_gene: NA
j_gene: TRBJ1-1
v_gene: TRBV4-2
abundance: NA
CDR3aa: CASSQDRDTEAFF
CDR3nt: TGTGCCAGCAGCCAAGATAGGGACACTGAAGCTTTCTTT

d_gene: NA
j_gene: TRBJ2-7
v_gene: TRBV18
abundance: NA
CDR3aa: CASSPGSNYEQYF
CDR3nt: TGTGCCAGCTCACCAGGCAGTAACTACGAGCAGTACTTC

d_gene: NA
j_gene: TRBJ2-1
v_gene: TRBV7-5
abundance: NA
CDR3aa: CARSPKSSHYYNEQFF
CDR3nt: TGTGCCAGAAGCCCTAAGAGCTCCCATTACTACAATGAGCAGTTCTTC

d_gene: NA
j_gene: TRBJ2-1
v_gene: TRBV7-6
abundance: once
CDR3aa: CASSLAAMGVNEQFF
CDR3nt: TGTGCCAGCAGCTTAGCGGCAATGGGGGTCAATGAGCAGTTCTTC

d_gene: NA
j_gene: TRBJ1-4
v_gene: TRBV5-1
abundance: NA
CDR3aa: CASSFRGNEKLFF
CDR3nt: TGCGCCAGCAGCTTTAGAGGGAATGAAAAACTGTTTTTT

d_gene: NA
j_gene: TRBJ1-2
v_gene: TRBV5-6
abundance: NA
CDR3aa: CASSSLYGYTF
CDR3nt: TGTGCCAGCAGCTCCCTCTATGGCTACACCTTC

d_gene: NA
j_gene: TRBJ2-3
v_gene: TRBV28
abundance: NA
CDR3aa: CASTSNSNQADTQYF
CDR3nt: TGTGCCAGCACTTCCAACTCAAATCAGGCAGATACGCAGTATTTT

d_gene: NA
j_gene: TRBJ2-7
v_gene: TRBV5-5
abundance: NA
CDR3aa: CASSSGLYEQYF
CDR3nt: TGTGCCAGCAGCTCCGGCCTCTACGAGCAGTACTTC

d_gene: TRBD2
j_gene: TRBJ2-7
v_gene: TRBV7-2
abundance: NA
CDR3aa: CASSPSGGFYEQYF
CDR3nt: TGTGCCAGCAGCCCAAGCGGGGGGTTCTACGAGCAGTACTTC

d_gene: NA
j_gene: TRBJ2-6
v_gene: TRBV5-4
abundance: once
CDR3aa: CASKTLASVANVLTF
CDR3nt: TGTGCCAGCAAGACGTTAGCCTCTGTGGCCAACGTCCTGACTTTC

d_gene: NA
j_gene: TRBJ2-2
v_gene: TRBV7-6
abundance: NA
CDR3aa: CASSGGPNTGELFF
CDR3nt: TGTGCCAGCAGCGGGGGCCCGAACACCGGGGAGCTGTTTTTT

d_gene: NA
j_gene: TRBJ2-1
v_gene: TRBV4-3
abundance: NA
CDR3aa: CASSQDLWRGESYNEQFF
CDR3nt: TGCGCCAGCAGCCAGGACCTGTGGAGGGGTGAGTCCTACAATGAGCAGTTCTTC

d_gene: NA
j_gene: TRBJ1-2
v_gene: TRBV4-3
abundance: NA
CDR3aa: CASSQEPNYGYTF
CDR3nt: TGCGCCAGCAGCCAAGAGCCTAACTATGGCTACACCTTC

d_gene: NA
j_gene: TRBJ1-1
v_gene: TRBV20-1
abundance: NA
CDR3aa: CSASGVPGGFF
CDR3nt: TGCAGTGCTAGTGGTGTCCCTGGGGGATTCTTT

d_gene: NA
j_gene: TRBJ1-5
v_gene: TRBV5-5
abundance: NA
CDR3aa: CASSLQSYSNQPQHF
CDR3nt: TGTGCCAGCAGCCTGCAGAGTTATAGCAATCAGCCCCAGCATTTT

d_gene: TRBD2
j_gene: TRBJ2-3
v_gene: TRBV18
abundance: NA
CDR3aa: CASSRAGGTSTDTQYF
CDR3nt: TGTGCCAGCTCACGAGCCGGGGGGACCAGCACAGATACGCAGTATTTT

d_gene: NA
j_gene: TRBJ1-2
v_gene: TRBV30
abundance: medium-sized
CDR3aa: CAWQILQGNGYTF
CDR3nt: TGTGCCTGGCAAATCCTCCAGGGTAACGGCTACACCTTC

d_gene: NA
j_gene: TRBJ1-2
v_gene: TRBV5-1
abundance: NA
CDR3aa: CASTDPDQGQAYGYTF
CDR3nt: TGCGCCAGCACGGATCCGGACCAAGGCCAAGCGTATGGCTACACCTTC

d_gene: NA
j_gene: TRBJ2-5
v_gene: TRBV20-1
abundance: NA
CDR3aa: CSARDWETQYF
CDR3nt: TGCAGTGCTAGAGATTGGGAGACCCAGTACTTC

d_gene: NA
j_gene: TRBJ1-1
v_gene: TRBV7-9
abundance: NA
CDR3aa: CASSLGRGNTEAFF
CDR3nt: TGTGCCAGCAGCTTAGGCAGGGGTAACACTGAAGCTTTCTTT

d_gene: NA
j_gene: TRBJ2-2
v_gene: TRBV4-2
abundance: NA
CDR3aa: CASSQEWFQKNTGELFF
CDR3nt: TGTGCCAGCAGCCAAGAATGGTTCCAGAAGAACACCGGGGAGCTGTTTTTT

d_gene: NA
j_gene: TRBJ1-1
v_gene: TRBV9
abundance: NA
CDR3aa: CASSPAVGLNTEAFF
CDR3nt: TGTGCCAGCAGCCCAGCGGTGGGATTGAACACTGAAGCTTTCTTT

d_gene: NA
j_gene: TRBJ1-1
v_gene: TRBV5-6
abundance: NA
CDR3aa: CASSLDTEAFF
CDR3nt: TGTGCCAGCAGCTTAGACACTGAAGCTTTCTTT

d_gene: TRBD2
j_gene: TRBJ2-3
v_gene: TRBV5-4
abundance: NA
CDR3aa: CASKMRGGTDTQYF
CDR3nt: TGTGCCAGCAAAATGCGGGGGGGCACAGATACGCAGTATTTT

d_gene: TRBD2
j_gene: TRBJ2-3
v_gene: TRBV4-1
abundance: NA
CDR3aa: CASSPRTSGGVDTQYF
CDR3nt: TGCGCCAGCAGCCCCAGGACTAGCGGGGGGGTGGATACGCAGTATTTT

d_gene: NA
j_gene: TRBJ2-7
v_gene: TRBV5-1
abundance: NA
CDR3aa: CASSLALGYEQYF
CDR3nt: TGCGCCAGCAGCTTGGCCCTCGGATACGAGCAGTACTTC

d_gene: TRBD1
j_gene: TRBJ1-1
v_gene: TRBV18
abundance: once
CDR3aa: CASSKGQGVGTEAFF
CDR3nt: TGTGCCAGCTCCAAAGGACAGGGGGTTGGCACTGAAGCTTTCTTT

d_gene: TRBD2
j_gene: TRBJ2-3
v_gene: TRBV4-2
abundance: NA
CDR3aa: CASSQDFLAADTQYF
CDR3nt: TGTGCCAGCAGCCAAGATTTCCTAGCGGCAGATACGCAGTATTTT

d_gene: TRBD1
j_gene: TRBJ1-2
v_gene: TRBV30
abundance: NA
CDR3aa: CAWSLGGTAFYGYTF
CDR3nt: TGTGCCTGGAGCCTCGGTGGGACAGCCTTCTATGGCTACACCTTC

d_gene: TRBD1
j_gene: TRBJ1-2
v_gene: TRBV7-9
abundance: few
CDR3aa: CASTATGNYGYTF
CDR3nt: TGTGCCAGCACCGCGACAGGGAACTATGGCTACACCTTC

d_gene: NA
j_gene: TRBJ2-7
v_gene: TRBV4-2
abundance: once
CDR3aa: CASSPAPLRGSTYEQYF
CDR3nt: TGTGCCAGCAGCCCCGCCCCCTTAAGGGGTTCAACCTACGAGCAGTACTTC

d_gene: TRBD1
j_gene: TRBJ1-5
v_gene: TRBV19
abundance: NA
CDR3aa: CASSKTGAGNQPQHF
CDR3nt: TGTGCCAGTAGTAAAACAGGGGCGGGGAATCAGCCCCAGCATTTT

d_gene: NA
j_gene: TRBJ2-3
v_gene: TRBV4-1
abundance: NA
CDR3aa: CASSQHRVGADTQYF
CDR3nt: TGCGCCAGCAGCCAACACAGGGTGGGGGCAGATACGCAGTATTTT

d_gene: NA
j_gene: TRBJ2-3
v_gene: TRBV19
abundance: once
CDR3aa: CASSKSGSTDTQYF
CDR3nt: TGTGCCAGTAGTAAATCTGGTAGCACAGATACGCAGTATTTT

d_gene: TRBD1
j_gene: TRBJ2-2
v_gene: TRBV6-4
abundance: NA
CDR3aa: CASRLGQGVGELFF
CDR3nt: TGTGCCAGCAGACTCGGACAGGGTGTCGGGGAGCTGTTTTTT

d_gene: TRBD1
j_gene: TRBJ2-5
v_gene: TRBV2
abundance: once
CDR3aa: CASSLQGQETQYF
CDR3nt: TGTGCCAGCAGTTTACAGGGGCAAGAGACCCAGTACTTC

d_gene: TRBD1
j_gene: TRBJ1-2
v_gene: TRBV27
abundance: NA
CDR3aa: CASSPRDRGVYGYTF
CDR3nt: TGTGCCAGCAGCCCCAGGGACAGGGGAGTCTATGGCTACACCTTC

d_gene: NA
j_gene: TRBJ2-7
v_gene: TRBV5-4
abundance: NA
CDR3aa: CASSWVTGPEQYF
CDR3nt: TGTGCCAGCAGCTGGGTAACGGGGCCCGAGCAGTACTTC

d_gene: TRBD1
j_gene: TRBJ2-6
v_gene: TRBV5-1
abundance: NA
CDR3aa: CASSEGTAGANVLTF
CDR3nt: TGCGCCAGCAGCGAGGGGACAGCAGGGGCCAACGTCCTGACTTTC

d_gene: NA
j_gene: TRBJ2-3
v_gene: TRBV5-4
abundance: once
CDR3aa: CASSLSGLDTQYF
CDR3nt: TGTGCCAGCAGCTTGTCCGGTTTGGATACGCAGTATTTT

d_gene: TRBD1
j_gene: TRBJ2-5
v_gene: TRBV5-4
abundance: NA
CDR3aa: CASSSADREETQYF
CDR3nt: TGTGCCAGCAGCTCCGCGGACAGGGAGGAGACCCAGTACTTC

d_gene: TRBD2
j_gene: TRBJ2-1
v_gene: TRBV4-3
abundance: NA
CDR3aa: CASSQGLAGVYNEQFF
CDR3nt: TGCGCCAGCAGCCAAGGACTAGCGGGGGTCTACAATGAGCAGTTCTTC

d_gene: NA
j_gene: TRBJ1-3
v_gene: TRBV5-4
abundance: NA
CDR3aa: CASSLGGGVQSGNTIYF
CDR3nt: TGTGCCAGCAGCTTGGGTGGAGGGGTTCAATCCGGAAACACCATATATTTT

d_gene: TRBD2
j_gene: TRBJ2-3
v_gene: TRBV30
abundance: NA
CDR3aa: CAWRGSGGPDTQYF
CDR3nt: TGTGCCTGGAGAGGGAGCGGGGGACCAGATACGCAGTATTTT

d_gene: NA
j_gene: TRBJ1-3
v_gene: TRBV5-8
abundance: once
CDR3aa: CASSWGADSGGNTIYF
CDR3nt: TGTGCCAGCAGCTGGGGCGCGGACTCGGGAGGAAACACCATATATTTT

d_gene: TRBD1
j_gene: TRBJ1-2
v_gene: TRBV4-1
abundance: NA
CDR3aa: CASSPQGGYGYTF
CDR3nt: TGCGCCAGCAGTCCCCAGGGGGGCTATGGCTACACCTTC

d_gene: NA
j_gene: TRBJ1-1
v_gene: TRBV2
abundance: NA
CDR3aa: CASSEVENTEAFF
CDR3nt: TGTGCCAGCAGTGAGGTGGAAAACACTGAAGCTTTCTTT

d_gene: TRBD1
j_gene: TRBJ1-1
v_gene: TRBV6-1
abundance: NA
CDR3aa: CASIGQGAPRAAFF
CDR3nt: TGTGCCAGCATCGGACAGGGGGCCCCTCGCGCAGCTTTCTTT

d_gene: NA
j_gene: TRBJ2-2
v_gene: TRBV19
abundance: once
CDR3aa: CASSMAGATGELFF
CDR3nt: TGTGCCAGTAGTATGGCAGGGGCCACCGGGGAGCTGTTTTTT